This T cell receptor beta chain was identified in a study of T cells after yellow fever vaccination. In its sample, this clonotype was seen a few times. The study made its TCR cDNA through 5'RACE template switching. That step introduced a universal primer site along with UMIs. TCRdb re-called the 5' RACE reads with MiXCR, one entry per CDR3 protein. The data contain 450,000 to 600,000 distinct CDR3 sequences, less than 20% of them singletons. This material consisted of PBMCs, taken 5 days after the first yellow fever vaccination. The TCR comes from a man between 18 and 35 years old who received the YFV17D yellow fever vaccine.

This CDR3 is CASSLNYYEQYF. The CDR3 DNA sequence: TGCGCCAGCAGCCTCAACTACTACGAGCAGTACTTC. V usage is TRBV4-1 and J usage is TRBJ2-7; D ambiguous. The CDR3 spans 12 residues. Trimming shortened V by 4 bases and J by 3 bases, and 7 bases separated the two germline ends. Germline V CDR1 and CDR2: MGHRA, YSYEKL.